The rows below give T cell receptor beta chains drawn from one sample of a study of cytomegalovirus exposure and HLA in healthy donors. Generated by immunoSEQ multiplex PCR, the TCRdb table keeps only in-frame clones and is missing some. The sample records about 150,000 clones, approximately 80% being singletons. The source material was PBMCs. These receptor sequences come from a woman in her forties in good health and CMV-seronegative. The CDR3 runs from the conserved cysteine through the conserved F or W. A D gene is named only where the DNA matches it firmly. The size entry is marked missing in some rows and otherwise reads once, few, many or a size class.

d_gene | abundance | j_gene | v_gene | CDR3nt | CDR3aa
. | . | TRBJ2-7 | TRBV7-9 | TGTGCCAGCAGCTCCCGTGGGGGGTACTACGAGCAGTACTTC | CASSSRGGYYEQYF
TRBD2 | . | TRBJ2-5 | TRBV9 | TGTGCCAGCAGCGCGGGACTAGCGGGTCCGCGGGCAGAGACCCAGTACTTC | CASSAGLAGPRAETQYF
. | . | TRBJ2-7 | TRBV4-2 | TGTGCCAGCAGCCGAAGGGCAGATGACAGTTCCTACGAGCAGTACTTC | CASSRRADDSSYEQYF
TRBD2 | . | TRBJ2-1 | TRBV2 | TGTGCCAGCAGTGAAAGGAGCGGGAGGCGCCAAGGGGATGAGCAGTTCTTC | CASSERSGRRQGDEQFF
. | few | TRBJ2-3 | TRBV7-3 | TGTGCCAGCAGCTTAAATAGGGGCAGGGGCACAGATACGCAGTATTTT | CASSLNRGRGTDTQYF
. | . | TRBJ2-2 | TRBV11-3 | TGTGCCAGCAGGCCCGGAGATGGTGCGAACACCGGGGAGCTGTTTTTT | CASRPGDGANTGELFF
. | . | TRBJ1-6 | TRBV4-3 | TGCGCCAGCAGCCAAGAGGCGTCGAACGGGGAGGATTCACCCCTCCACTTT | CASSQEASNGEDSPLHF
. | few | TRBJ1-1 | TRBV4-3 | TGCGCCAGCAGCCACGGACAGTTTAACACTGAAGCTTTCTTT | CASSHGQFNTEAFF
TRBD1 | once | TRBJ2-5 | TRBV7-7 | TGTGCCAGCAGCTTAGGTTCTACAGGGGAAGAGACCCAGTACTTC | CASSLGSTGEETQYF
. | . | TRBJ2-2 | TRBV30 | TGTGCCTGGAATAGCGCCGGGGAGCTGTTTTTT | CAWNSAGELFF
TRBD1 | . | TRBJ1-2 | TRBV27 | TGTGCCAGCAGCCCCGTAGGGGACAGGGGACATGGCTACACCTTC | CASSPVGDRGHGYTF
. | few | TRBJ2-5 | TRBV12-5 | TGTGCTAGTGGTCCCATGGAGACCCAGTACTTC | CASGPMETQYF
. | . | TRBJ2-3 | TRBV10-3 | TGTGCCATCGCAGGCGGGGTGGAAGATACGCAGTATTTT | CAIAGGVEDTQYF
. | . | TRBJ1-1 | TRBV6-5 | TGTGCCAGCAGGGGTTCGGGGAACACTGAAGCTTTCTTT | CASRGSGNTEAFF
TRBD2 | once | TRBJ2-3 | TRBV4-3 | TGCGCCAGCAGCCAGAGACTAGCGGGGGCAGATACGCAGTATTTT | CASSQRLAGADTQYF
. | . | TRBJ1-3 | TRBV28 | TGTGCCAGCAGTTCACCCGGGGGGGGGAGCTCTGGAAACACCATATATTTT | CASSSPGGGSSGNTIYF
. | once | TRBJ2-7 | TRBV11-2 | TGTGCCAGCAGCCCCCGGTCTGGGGGCAACTACGAGCAGTACTTC | CASSPRSGGNYEQYF
. | . | TRBJ1-6 | TRBV28 | TGTGCCAGCATGACAGATAGTAATTCACCCCTTCACTTT | CASMTDSNSPLHF
TRBD2 | . | TRBJ2-7 | TRBV4-3 | TGCGCCAGCAGCCAGATTCTAGCGGGATCCTACGAGCAGTACTTC | CASSQILAGSYEQYF
. | . | TRBJ1-2 | TRBV2 | TGTGCCTTTCAGGCGTCTGCTAACTATGGCTACACCTTC | CAFQASANYGYTF
. | . | TRBJ1-5 | TRBV12-5 | TGTGCTAGTGCCCCCTCGGGGGGATTCACTCAGCCCCAGCATTTT | CASAPSGGFTQPQHF
. | . | TRBJ1-1 | TRBV6-6 | TGTGCCAGCAGTTCCCTGACTCAAACGAACACTGAAGCTTTCTTT | CASSSLTQTNTEAFF
TRBD1 | . | TRBJ1-5 | TRBV7-9 | TGTGCCACCGTCCCAACAGGGGAAAATCAGCCCCAGCATTTT | CATVPTGENQPQHF
TRBD2 | . | TRBJ2-7 | TRBV27 | TGTGCCAGCACCCAATGGGCTAGCGGCCTCCCCTACGAGCAGTACTTC | CASTQWASGLPYEQYF
TRBD1 | . | TRBJ2-1 | TRBV28 | TGTGCCAGCAGTCCTTCGGGACAGCCTTACAATGAGCAGTTCTTC | CASSPSGQPYNEQFF
. | . | TRBJ1-2 | TRBV30 | TGTGCCTGGAGTCCAAATGGCTACACCTTC | CAWSPNGYTF
. | . | TRBJ1-1 | TRBV20-1 | TGCAGTGCTCGCCTTGGCAGGGGCGCTTTCTTT | CSARLGRGAFF
. | . | TRBJ1-5 | TRBV6-1 | TGTGCCAGCAGTGCAGAGGTGGCCGCGAATCAGCCCCAGCATTTT | CASSAEVAANQPQHF
. | . | TRBJ1-1 | TRBV6-5 | TGTGCCAGCAGTTCTCAGATGAACACTGAAGCTTTCTTT | CASSSQMNTEAFF
TRBD1 | . | TRBJ2-2 | TRBV25-1 | TGTGCCAGCAGTGATTGGGGACAGTCCTCGATCACCGGGGAGCTGTTTTTT | CASSDWGQSSITGELFF
. | . | TRBJ1-4 | TRBV19 | TGTGCCAGTAGTGATCGGGGTCCCGATGAAAAACTGTTTTTT | CASSDRGPDEKLFF
TRBD1 | . | TRBJ1-3 | TRBV28 | TGTGCCAGCAGTTTGGACAGGGGTGAAGGAAACACCATATATTTT | CASSLDRGEGNTIYF
. | once | TRBJ2-7 | TRBV28 | TGTGCCAGCAGCAACCTAAGGGGGATCAGGGAGCAGTACTTC | CASSNLRGIREQYF
TRBD1 | . | TRBJ2-7 | TRBV5-1 | TGCGCCAGCAGCTTGGTGGGGGACAGGGATGACCACGAGCAGTACTTC | CASSLVGDRDDHEQYF
. | . | TRBJ1-1 | TRBV11-3 | TGTGCCAGCAGCCAAACATCGGGGGGGGCTGGGGTTTGTGAAGCTTTCTTT | CASSQTSGGAGVCEAFF
TRBD1 | . | TRBJ2-5 | TRBV28 | TGTGCCAGCAGGCTACGGGACAGACACGCAGCGGCCCAGTACTTC | CASRLRDRHAAAQYF
TRBD1 | . | TRBJ1-5 | TRBV10-1 | TGCGCCAGCAGACTGGGACAGGGGAATGAGGATCAGCCCCAGCATTTT | CASRLGQGNEDQPQHF
. | . | TRBJ2-7 | TRBV9 | TGTGCCAGCAGCCCCGATGTGGCCCTCTACGAGCAGTACTTC | CASSPDVALYEQYF
TRBD1 | once | TRBJ1-6 | TRBV19 | TGTGCCAGTAGTACCGGTGGGACAGGAGGGAATTCACCCCTCCACTTT | CASSTGGTGGNSPLHF
. | . | TRBJ2-3 | TRBV28 | TGTGCCAGCACCACTAACACAGATACGCAGTATTTT | CASTTNTDTQYF
TRBD1 | . | TRBJ2-2 | TRBV29-1 | TGCAGCGTGGGACAGGGAGACACCGGGGAGCTGTTTTTT | CSVGQGDTGELFF
TRBD1 | few | TRBJ1-2 | TRBV5-4 | TGTGCCAGCAGCATACAGGGGGATGGCTACACCTTC | CASSIQGDGYTF
. | . | TRBJ2-2 | TRBV7-2 | TGTGCCAGCAGCCCACGGCGGGGTGACACCGGGGAGCTGTTTTTT | CASSPRRGDTGELFF
TRBD1 | . | TRBJ1-2 | TRBV28 | TGTGCCAGCACCAAACGACAGGGGAGGAAGGATGGCTACACCTTC | CASTKRQGRKDGYTF
TRBD2 | . | TRBJ2-1 | TRBV4-3 | TGCGCCAGCAGCCCTTTTGCGGGGGGCCCCTACAATGAGCAGTTCTTC | CASSPFAGGPYNEQFF
TRBD1 | . | TRBJ2-7 | TRBV7-9 | TGTGCCAGCAGCAAGGACAGGGGGGAAATTCCCTACGAGCAGTACTTC | CASSKDRGEIPYEQYF
. | . | TRBJ1-4 | TRBV29-1 | TGCAGCGTTGAAGGAGCTACGGGAGAAAAACTGTTTTTT | CSVEGATGEKLFF
. | . | TRBJ1-4 | TRBV4-3 | TGCGCCAGCAGCCAAGATATCCCGGGGAGGGCCTCAAATGAAAAACTGTTTTTT | CASSQDIPGRASNEKLFF